Listed below are T cell receptor beta chains from one sample, sequenced in a study of T cells in Graves' hyperthyroidism and ophthalmopathy. TCRdb fed the multiplex PCR reads into MiXCR, producing one record per CDR3 protein. The sample lists more than 500,000 distinct CDR3 sequences, about 15% occurring once. Sequencing input: blood. The receptors were sampled from a middle-aged woman with Graves' ophthalmopathy. The CDR3 runs from the conserved cysteine through the conserved F or W. Each record gives: clone size, V gene, CDR3 protein. Some rows have no size entry. The others give once, few or many, or a class for an expanded clone.

>many|TRBV5-1
CASSPRPSYEQYF
>many|TRBV7-2
CASSLSATGHLNIQYF
>-|TRBV6-5
CASSYGTLTPEKETQYF
>many|TRBV4-1
CASSQEGYTSGSPYEQYF
>few|TRBV25-1
CASSDLGMGETQYF
>-|TRBV19
CASTRWTGIAIYGYTF
>many|TRBV2
CASSERAGGTQYF
>few|TRBV5-1
CATKGHGDQHF
>many|TRBV2
CASSDYRDSYGYTF
>many|TRBV30
CAWSTGTGMSGLFF
>few|TRBV19
CASSIPGSSYEQYF
>many|TRBV28
CASIGPVGELFF
>few|TRBV7-2
CANSLSGGASAGELFF
>-|TRBV20-1
CSARPPLNSNQPQHF
>many|TRBV5-5
CASSPWGADYGYTF
>-|TRBV6-5
CASSYKQPSAEQYF
>many|TRBV12-3/TRBV12-4
CASNRLANLKNGELFF
>many|TRBV7-9
CASSPPLGSAEAFF
>many|TRBV28
CASDWVRGTEAFF
>few|TRBV15
CATSRKLAGVTGELFF
>many|TRBV6-2/TRBV6-3
CASSYERGNTEAFF
>many|TRBV20-1
CSASEGRGDYEQYF
>few|TRBV12-3/TRBV12-4
CASSLRTGGSETQYF
>few|TRBV6-1
CASSLNFFEEQYF
>many|TRBV28
CASRPTVDKPPEAFF
>many|TRBV2
CASSGPLRGYTF
>-|TRBV4-1
CASSQGPGTNYEQYF